This TCR beta chain is drawn from a study of blood T cell repertoires in COVID-19. Study context: Samples came from the United States, Italy and Spain, spanning acute and convalescent COVID-19. Sources were T cells, B-cell-depleted T cells, or PBMCs; the material itself was cDNA or gDNA.

This clone was observed a single time. The CDR3 covers 14 residues. In germline, CDR1 is KGHDR, CDR2 SFDVKD. V lost 3 bases and J 8 bases, leaving 12 bases between the germline ends. Original processing notes: Reference gene primer amplification yielded estimated nucleated cell counts. The protocol was immunoSEQ multiplex PCR, while the TCRdb copy is restricted to in-frame clones and leaves out a portion. The D gene and trimming were derived from the DNA, and the V and J assignments and clone size from that table. This sample has 200,000 or so clones, with roughly 82% found just once. What was sequenced was peripheral blood. The chain employs TRBV24-1 and TRBJ1-4, with unresolved D. The receptor was derived from a woman between 25 and 40 years old with acute or convalescent COVID-19. The DNA of the CDR3 is TGTGCCACCAGTGATCCCCCACCCCAGGAAAAACTGTTTTTT. Residues: CATSDPPPQEKLFF.